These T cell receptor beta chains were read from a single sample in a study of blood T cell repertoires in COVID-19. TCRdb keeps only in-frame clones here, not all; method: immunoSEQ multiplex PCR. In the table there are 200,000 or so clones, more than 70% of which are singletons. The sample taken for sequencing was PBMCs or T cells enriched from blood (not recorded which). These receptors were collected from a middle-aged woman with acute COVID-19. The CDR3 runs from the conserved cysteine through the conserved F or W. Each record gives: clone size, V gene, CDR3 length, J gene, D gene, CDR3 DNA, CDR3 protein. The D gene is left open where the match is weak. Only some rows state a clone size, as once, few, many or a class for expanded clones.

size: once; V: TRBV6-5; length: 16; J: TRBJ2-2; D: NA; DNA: TGTGCCAGCAGTTACGGGGTTAACAGGGCTGCCGGGGAGCTGTTTTTT; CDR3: CASSYGVNRAAGELFF
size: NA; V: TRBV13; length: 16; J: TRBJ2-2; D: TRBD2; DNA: TGTGCCAGCAGCGCCGAAGGGGCGGGAGGCCCCGGGGAGCTGTTTTTT; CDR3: CASSAEGAGGPGELFF
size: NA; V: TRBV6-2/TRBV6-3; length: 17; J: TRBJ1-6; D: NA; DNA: TGTGCCAGCAGCGACGAGCAGCGAAGCTCCTATAATTCACCCCTCCACTTT; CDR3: CASSDEQRSSYNSPLHF
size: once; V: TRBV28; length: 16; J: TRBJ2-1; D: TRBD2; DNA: TGTGCCACCCGGGAGGGACCGGGCCCCCGAAGCGATGAGCAGTTCTTC; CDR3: CATREGPGPRSDEQFF
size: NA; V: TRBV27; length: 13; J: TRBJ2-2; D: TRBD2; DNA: TGTGCCAGCAAGGCGGGAGGGACCGGGGAGCTGTTTTTT; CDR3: CASKAGGTGELFF
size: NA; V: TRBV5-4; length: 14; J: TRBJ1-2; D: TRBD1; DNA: TGTGCCAGCAGGGATCTCAGGGGGTCCTATGGCTACACCTTC; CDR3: CASRDLRGSYGYTF
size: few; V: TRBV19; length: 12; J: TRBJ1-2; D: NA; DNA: TGTGCCGGAGGAGGGGCTCCCTATGGCTACACCTTC; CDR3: CAGGGAPYGYTF
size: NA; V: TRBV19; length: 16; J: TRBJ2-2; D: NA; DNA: TGTGCCAGTAGTGCTCAGGGGCGCCGGGACACCGGGGAGCTGTTTTTT; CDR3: CASSAQGRRDTGELFF
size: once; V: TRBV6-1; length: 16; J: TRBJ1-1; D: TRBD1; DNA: TGTGCCAGCAGTGCGGAGAACCGACAGGGCCACACTGAAGCTTTCTTT; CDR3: CASSAENRQGHTEAFF
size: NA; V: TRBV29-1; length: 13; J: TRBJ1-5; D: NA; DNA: TGCAGCGTGACGGAGGGTAGCAATCAGCCCCAGCATTTT; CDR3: CSVTEGSNQPQHF
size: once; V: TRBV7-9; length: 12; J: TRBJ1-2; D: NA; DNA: TGTGCCAGCAGCTTAGCCGGGGAAGATGGCACCTTC; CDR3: CASSLAGEDGTF
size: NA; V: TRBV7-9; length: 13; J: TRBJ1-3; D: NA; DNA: TGTGCCAGCACCACAAGGGGCGGAAACACCATATATTTT; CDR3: CASTTRGGNTIYF
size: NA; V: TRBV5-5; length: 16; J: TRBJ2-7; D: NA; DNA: TGTGCCAGCAGCTTGGAACACGCCGTCCCTTCGAACGAGCAGTACTTC; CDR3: CASSLEHAVPSNEQYF
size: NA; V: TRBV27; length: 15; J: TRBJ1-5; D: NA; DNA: TGTGCCAGCGCCAACGGGGGGGCCCTCAATCAGCCCCAGCATTTT; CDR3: CASANGGALNQPQHF
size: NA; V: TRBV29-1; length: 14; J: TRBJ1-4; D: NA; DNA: TGCAGCGTTGGTGGGGGCCTGTCTAATGAAAAACTGTTTTTT; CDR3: CSVGGGLSNEKLFF
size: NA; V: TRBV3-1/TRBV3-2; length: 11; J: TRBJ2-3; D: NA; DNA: TGTGCCAGCAAAAGGGGATATACGCAGTATTTT; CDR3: CASKRGYTQYF
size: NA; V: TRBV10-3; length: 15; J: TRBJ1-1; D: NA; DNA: TGTGCCATCAGTGACCCCGGGACAACCACCCAAGCCGCTTTCTTT; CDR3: CAISDPGTTTQAAFF
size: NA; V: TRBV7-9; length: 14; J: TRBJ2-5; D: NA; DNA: TGTGCCAGCAATACACAGGGATTTCAAGAGACCCAGTACTTC; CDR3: CASNTQGFQETQYF
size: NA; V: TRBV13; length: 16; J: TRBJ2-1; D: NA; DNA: TGTGCCAGCAGCGGGGCCGAGGCCGGTATGAGGAGTGAGCAGTTCTTC; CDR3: CASSGAEAGMRSEQFF
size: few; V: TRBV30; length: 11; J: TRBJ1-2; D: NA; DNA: TGTGCCTGGCAAGAGGGTTCCGGCTACACCTTC; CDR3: CAWQEGSGYTF
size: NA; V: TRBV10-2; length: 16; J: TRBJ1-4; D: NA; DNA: TGCGCCAGCAGTGAGTCGTTCGGGGGGGGCGGTGAAAAACTGTTTTTT; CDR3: CASSESFGGGGEKLFF
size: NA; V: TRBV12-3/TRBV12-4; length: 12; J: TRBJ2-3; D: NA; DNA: TGTGCCAGCAGCACGACTAGGGATACGCAGTATTTT; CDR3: CASSTTRDTQYF
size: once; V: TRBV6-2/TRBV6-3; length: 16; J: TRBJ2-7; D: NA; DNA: TGTGCCAGCAGCCAATCTCGGACAGCCTCAGGGGACGAGCAGTACTTC; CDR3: CASSQSRTASGDEQYF
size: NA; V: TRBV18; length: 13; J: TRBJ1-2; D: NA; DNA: TGTGCCAGCTCACCAAACAGGAACTATGGCTACACCTTC; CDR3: CASSPNRNYGYTF
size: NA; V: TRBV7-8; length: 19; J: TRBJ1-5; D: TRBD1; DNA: TGTGCCAGCAGCCCAACAGCCGGGACAGGGGGCGACCGCAATCAGCCCCAGCATTTT; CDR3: CASSPTAGTGGDRNQPQHF
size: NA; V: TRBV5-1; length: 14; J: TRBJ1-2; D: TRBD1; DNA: TGCGCCAGCAGCTTGGGACAGGGGGGCTATGGCTACACCTTC; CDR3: CASSLGQGGYGYTF
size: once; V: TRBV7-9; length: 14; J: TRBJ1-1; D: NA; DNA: TGTGCCAGCAGCTTAGTTGCGGGGTCCACTGAAGCTTTCTTT; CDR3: CASSLVAGSTEAFF
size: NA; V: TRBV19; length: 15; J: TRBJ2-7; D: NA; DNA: TGTGCCAGTAGTATAGGCGCAGGTAGTTCCTACGAGCAGTACTTC; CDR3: CASSIGAGSSYEQYF
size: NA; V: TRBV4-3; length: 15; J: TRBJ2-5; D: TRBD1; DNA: TGCGCCAGCAGCCAAGAGGACAGGGGGCGGGAGACCCAGTACTTC; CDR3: CASSQEDRGRETQYF
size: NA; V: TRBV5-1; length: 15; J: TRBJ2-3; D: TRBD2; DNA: TGCGCCAGCAGCTTGCTTCCCGGGAGGACAGATACGCAGTATTTT; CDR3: CASSLLPGRTDTQYF
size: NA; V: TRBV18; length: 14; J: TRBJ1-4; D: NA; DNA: TGTGCCAGCTCACCAAGCGGGGCTATTGAAAAACTGTTTTTT; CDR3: CASSPSGAIEKLFF
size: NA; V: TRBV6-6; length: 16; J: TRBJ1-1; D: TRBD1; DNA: TGTGCCAGCAGTTCCACGGACAGGGGGCGTCAAACTGAAGCTTTCTTT; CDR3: CASSSTDRGRQTEAFF
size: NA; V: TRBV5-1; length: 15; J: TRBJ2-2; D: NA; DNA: TGCGCCAGCAGCTGGGGCAGGGTGATCACCGGGGAGCTGTTTTTT; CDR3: CASSWGRVITGELFF
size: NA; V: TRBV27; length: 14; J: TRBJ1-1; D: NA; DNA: TGTGCCAGCCGCGCAGGGCGTTTGAACACTGAAGCTTTCTTT; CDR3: CASRAGRLNTEAFF
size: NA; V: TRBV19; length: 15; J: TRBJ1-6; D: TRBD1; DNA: TGTGCCAGTCGACAGGGGCGGTCCTATAATTCACCCCTCCACTTT; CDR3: CASRQGRSYNSPLHF
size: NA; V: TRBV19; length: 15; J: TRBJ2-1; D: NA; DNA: TGTGCCAGTAGTAGGACTACCCAGAGGTACAATGAGCAGTTCTTC; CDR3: CASSRTTQRYNEQFF
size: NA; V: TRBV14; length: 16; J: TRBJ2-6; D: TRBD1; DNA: TGTGCCAGCAGCCCTATACCGGGACAGCCATTCAACGTCCTGACTTTC; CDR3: CASSPIPGQPFNVLTF
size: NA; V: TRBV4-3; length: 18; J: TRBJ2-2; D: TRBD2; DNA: TGCGCCAGCAGCCAAGATGGACTAGCGGGTACAAACACCGGGGAGCTGTTTTTT; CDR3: CASSQDGLAGTNTGELFF
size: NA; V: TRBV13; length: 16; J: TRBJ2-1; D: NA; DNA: TGTGCCAGCAGCTTAACGGGTAGCTCGGCTCCTTTTGAGCAGTTCTTC; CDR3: CASSLTGSSAPFEQFF
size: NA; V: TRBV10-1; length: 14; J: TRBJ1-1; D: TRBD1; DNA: TGCGCCGCGGGATACAGGGGGCGGGTGACTGAAGCTTTCTTT; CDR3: CAAGYRGRVTEAFF
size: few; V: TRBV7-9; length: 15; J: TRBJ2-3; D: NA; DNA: TGTGCCAGCAGCTTAGGGACGGGGGACACAGATACGCAGTATTTT; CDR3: CASSLGTGDTDTQYF